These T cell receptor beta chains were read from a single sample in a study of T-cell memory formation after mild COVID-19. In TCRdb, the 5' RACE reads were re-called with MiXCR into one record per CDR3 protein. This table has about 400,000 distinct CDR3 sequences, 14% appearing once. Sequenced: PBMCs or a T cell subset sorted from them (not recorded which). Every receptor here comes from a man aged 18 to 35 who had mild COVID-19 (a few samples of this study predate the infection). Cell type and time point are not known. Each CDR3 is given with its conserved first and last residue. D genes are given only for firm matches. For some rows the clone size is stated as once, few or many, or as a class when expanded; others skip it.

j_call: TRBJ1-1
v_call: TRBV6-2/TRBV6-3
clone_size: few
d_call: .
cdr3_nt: TGTGCCAGCAGTTACCCCGCAATGGGGACTGAAGCTTTCTTT
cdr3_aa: CASSYPAMGTEAFF

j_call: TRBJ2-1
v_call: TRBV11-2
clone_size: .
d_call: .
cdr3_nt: TGTGCCAGCAGCACCCCCAGGGGAGCGGGCAGCTCCTACAATGAGCAGTTCTTC
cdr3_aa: CASSTPRGAGSSYNEQFF

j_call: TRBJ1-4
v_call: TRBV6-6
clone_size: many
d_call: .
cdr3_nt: TGTGCCAGCAGACCTACCGGGACAATTAATGAAAAACTGTTTTTT
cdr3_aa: CASRPTGTINEKLFF

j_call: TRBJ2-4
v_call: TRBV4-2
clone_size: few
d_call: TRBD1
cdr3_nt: TGTGCCAGCAGCCCGGGGACAGGGGGGGTGAAAAACATTCAGTACTTC
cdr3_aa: CASSPGTGGVKNIQYF

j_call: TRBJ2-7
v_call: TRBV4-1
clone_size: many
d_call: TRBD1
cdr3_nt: TGCGCCAGCAAGACCGGGACAGGGGGTACCTACGAGCAGTACTTC
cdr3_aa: CASKTGTGGTYEQYF

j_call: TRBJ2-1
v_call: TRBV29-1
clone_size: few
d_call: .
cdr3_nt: TGCAGCGTTGGATTAGATCTCAGCTCCTACAATGAGCAGTTCTTC
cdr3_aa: CSVGLDLSSYNEQFF

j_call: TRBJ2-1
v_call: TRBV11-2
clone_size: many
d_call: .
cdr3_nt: TGTGCCAGCAGCTTCACCGGGACACATCTGTTCTTC
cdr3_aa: CASSFTGTHLFF

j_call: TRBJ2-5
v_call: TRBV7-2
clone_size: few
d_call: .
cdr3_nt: TGTGCCAGCAGCTTAGCGGGGCACCAAGAGACCCAGTACTTC
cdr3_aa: CASSLAGHQETQYF

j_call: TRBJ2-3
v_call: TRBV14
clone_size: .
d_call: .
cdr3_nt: TGTGCCAGCAGCCAAGGACTCCCGGGCACAGATACGCAGTATTTT
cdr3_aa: CASSQGLPGTDTQYF

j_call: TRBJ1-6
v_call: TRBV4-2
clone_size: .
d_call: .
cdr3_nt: TGTGCCAGCAGCCAATACAAGGCGGCAGGGCCCCTCCACTTT
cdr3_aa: CASSQYKAAGPLHF

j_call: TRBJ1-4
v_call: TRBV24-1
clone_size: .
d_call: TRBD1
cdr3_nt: TGTGCCACCAGTGATCCCCGACAGGGGAATGAAAAACTGTTTTTT
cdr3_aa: CATSDPRQGNEKLFF

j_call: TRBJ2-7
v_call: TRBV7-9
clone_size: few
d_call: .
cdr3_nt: TGTGCCAGCAGCTCCTGGTCCGGGACTGGCTCCTACGAGCAGTACTTC
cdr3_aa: CASSSWSGTGSYEQYF

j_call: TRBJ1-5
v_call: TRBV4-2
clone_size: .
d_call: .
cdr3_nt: TGTGCCAGCAGTGGGTGGGATAGCAATCAGCCCCAGCATTTT
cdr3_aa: CASSGWDSNQPQHF

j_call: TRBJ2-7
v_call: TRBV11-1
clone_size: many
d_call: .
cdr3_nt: TGTGCCAGCAGCTTACGGACGGGACCCTACGAGCAGTACTTC
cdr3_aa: CASSLRTGPYEQYF

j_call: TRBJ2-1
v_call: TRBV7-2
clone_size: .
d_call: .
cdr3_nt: TGTGCCAGCAGCTTAGCGAACAACCCCTCCTACAATGAGCAGTTCTTC
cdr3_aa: CASSLANNPSYNEQFF

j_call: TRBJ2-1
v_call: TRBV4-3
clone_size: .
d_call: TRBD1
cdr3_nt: TGCGCCAGCAGCCAGGAAATAACAGGGGGCGCTTGGCAGTTCTTC
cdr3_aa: CASSQEITGGAWQFF

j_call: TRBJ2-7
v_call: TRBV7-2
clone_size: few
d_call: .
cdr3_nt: TGTGGCTTATACGAGCAGTACTTC
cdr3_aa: CGLYEQYF

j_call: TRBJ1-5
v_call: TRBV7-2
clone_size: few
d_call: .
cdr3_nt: TGTGCCAGCAGCCGACGGGGACAAACGAATCAGCCCCAGCATTTT
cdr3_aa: CASSRRGQTNQPQHF

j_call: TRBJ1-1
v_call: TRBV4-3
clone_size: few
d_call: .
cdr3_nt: TGCGCCAGCAGTCCGGGACGGAGCACTGAAGCTTTCTTT
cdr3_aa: CASSPGRSTEAFF

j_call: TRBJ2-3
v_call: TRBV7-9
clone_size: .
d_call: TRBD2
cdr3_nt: TGTGCCAGCAGCTTCTCTAGCGGGGGGTACACAGATACGCAGTATTTT
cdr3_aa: CASSFSSGGYTDTQYF

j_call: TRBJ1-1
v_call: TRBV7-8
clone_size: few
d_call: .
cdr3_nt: TGTGCCAGCAGCTTAGCCGGGGCGCGGGAAGCTTTCTTT
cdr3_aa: CASSLAGAREAFF

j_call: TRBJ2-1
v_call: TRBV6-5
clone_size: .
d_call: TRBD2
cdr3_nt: TGTGCCAGCAGACGTACCGGGACTAGCGGTTATTATGAGCAGTTCTTC
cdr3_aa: CASRRTGTSGYYEQFF

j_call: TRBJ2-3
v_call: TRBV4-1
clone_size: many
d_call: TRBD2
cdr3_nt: TGCGCCAGCAGCCAAGAAGCGGGGCCCAGCACAGATACGCAGTATTTT
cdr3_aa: CASSQEAGPSTDTQYF

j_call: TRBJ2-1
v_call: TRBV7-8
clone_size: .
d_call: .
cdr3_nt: TGTGCCTCATCGACTAGTTTCGATGAGCAGTTCTTC
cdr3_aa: CASSTSFDEQFF

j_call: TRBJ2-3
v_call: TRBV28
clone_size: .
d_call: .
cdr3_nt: TGTGCCAGCAGTTTGGAGGAGTGGGGCACAGATACGCAGTATTTT
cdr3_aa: CASSLEEWGTDTQYF

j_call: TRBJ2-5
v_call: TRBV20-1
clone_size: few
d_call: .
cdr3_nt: TGCAGTGGCTCTGGGCTTAGGGAGACCCAGTACTTC
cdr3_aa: CSGSGLRETQYF

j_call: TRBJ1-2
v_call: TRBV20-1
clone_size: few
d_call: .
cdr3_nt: TGCAGTGCTAGAGATCTCGCCCAGGGGTCGAGGGCCTATGGCTACACCTTC
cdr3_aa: CSARDLAQGSRAYGYTF

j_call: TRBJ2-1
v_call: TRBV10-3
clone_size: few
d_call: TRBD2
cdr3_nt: TGTGCCATCACCCCAAGCGGGGGGTACAATGAGCAGTTCTTC
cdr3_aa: CAITPSGGYNEQFF

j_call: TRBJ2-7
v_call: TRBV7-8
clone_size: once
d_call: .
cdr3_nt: TGTGCCAGCAGCACCTCTAGCGTTCCCTACGAGCAGTACTTC
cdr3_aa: CASSTSSVPYEQYF

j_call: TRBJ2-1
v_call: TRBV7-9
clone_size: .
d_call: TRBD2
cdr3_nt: TGTGCCAGCAGATCAGGCTTAGCGGGTGGCAGGGCTGAGCAGTTCTTC
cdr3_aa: CASRSGLAGGRAEQFF

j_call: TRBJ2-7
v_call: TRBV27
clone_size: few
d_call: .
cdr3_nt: TGTGCCAGCAGCCCCGCCCCGCGGGCAATACCCTACGAGCAGTACTTC
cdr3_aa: CASSPAPRAIPYEQYF

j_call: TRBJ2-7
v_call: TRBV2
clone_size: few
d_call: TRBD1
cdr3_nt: TGTGCCAGCAGGAAGGACAGGGGCTCCTACGAGCAGTACTTC
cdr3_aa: CASRKDRGSYEQYF

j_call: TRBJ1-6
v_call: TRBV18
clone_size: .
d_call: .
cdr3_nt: TGTGCCAGCTCACCACGGGGGGCTGGTTCACCCCTCCACTTT
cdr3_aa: CASSPRGAGSPLHF

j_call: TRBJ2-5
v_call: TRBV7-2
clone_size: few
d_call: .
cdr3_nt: TGTGCCAGCAGCTTCAACCGGGGGCAAGAGACCCAGTACTTC
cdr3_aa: CASSFNRGQETQYF

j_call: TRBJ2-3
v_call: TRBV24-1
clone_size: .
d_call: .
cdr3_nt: TGTGCCACCGGACGGAGCACAGATACGCAGTATTTT
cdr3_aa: CATGRSTDTQYF

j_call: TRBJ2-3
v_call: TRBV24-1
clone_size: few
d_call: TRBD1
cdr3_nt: TGTGCCACCAGTGACCCCGACAGGGGCGGAGATACGCAGTATTTT
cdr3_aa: CATSDPDRGGDTQYF

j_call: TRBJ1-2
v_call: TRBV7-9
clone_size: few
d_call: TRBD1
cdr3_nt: TGTGCCAGCAGCGGGCGAGGGACAGGGAACTATGGCTACACCTTC
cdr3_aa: CASSGRGTGNYGYTF

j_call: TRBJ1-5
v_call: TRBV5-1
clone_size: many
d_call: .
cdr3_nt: TGCGCCAGCAGCTTCCAGGGAGATCAGCCCCAGCATTTT
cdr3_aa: CASSFQGDQPQHF

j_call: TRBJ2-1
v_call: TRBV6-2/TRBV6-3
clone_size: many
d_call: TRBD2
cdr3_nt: TGTGCCAGCAGTTGGACTAGCGGGGGCTACAATGAGCAGTTCTTC
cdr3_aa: CASSWTSGGYNEQFF

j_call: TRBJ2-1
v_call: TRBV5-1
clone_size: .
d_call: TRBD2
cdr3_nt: TGCGCCAGCAGCTTGGGTTTTGGGACTAGCGGGGGAAAATACAATGAGCAGTTCTTC
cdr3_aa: CASSLGFGTSGGKYNEQFF

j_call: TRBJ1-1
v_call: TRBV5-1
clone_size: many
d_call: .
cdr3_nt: TGCGCCAGCAGCGGACCGGGATTTGAAGCTTTCTTT
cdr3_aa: CASSGPGFEAFF

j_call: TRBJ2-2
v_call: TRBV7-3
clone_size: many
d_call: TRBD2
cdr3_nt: TGTGCCAGCAGCCCCTACTATTTAGCGGGGGGGATGAACACCGGGGAGCTGTTTTTT
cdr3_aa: CASSPYYLAGGMNTGELFF

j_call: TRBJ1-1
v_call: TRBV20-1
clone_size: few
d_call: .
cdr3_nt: TGCAGTGCTGCCGCCGGGACCCTGAACACTGAAGCTTTCTTT
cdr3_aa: CSAAAGTLNTEAFF

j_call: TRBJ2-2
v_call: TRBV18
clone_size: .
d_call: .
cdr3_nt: TGTGCCAGCTCACCACCATCAACCGGGGAGCTGTTTTTT
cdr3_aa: CASSPPSTGELFF